The clone carrying this T cell receptor (beta chain) came up a few times. Its antigen is still unknown. The data originate from a study of beta chain features in type 1 diabetes. Study findings and constraints: Type 1 diabetes patients had moderately but significantly shorter TCRB CDR3s in all four CD4+ subsets. Within the patient group, naive, central memory and Treg TCRB repertoires appeared more similar to each other than within healthy donors.

Germline V gene lookup returns CDR1 KGHSH and CDR2 LQKENI. Unmatched junction bases numbered 10, after V lost 3 bases and J lost 1 base. There are 17 residues in the CDR3. The investigators reverse transcribed all of the isolated RNA, so they sequenced expressed TCRB transcripts. Clones were read by immunoSEQ multiplex PCR, and TCRdb kept only the in-frame ones, dropping some. The sample shows 600,000 to 700,000 clones, over 10% of them seen only once. The J gene is TRBJ1-2, the V gene TRBV18; 8 nucleotides line up with TRBD1. The sample was naive CD4+ T cells from blood. This receptor was obtained from a man between 18 and 29 years old with type 1 diabetes. The CDR3 nucleotides are TGTGCCAGCTCACCTGGGACAGGCATCCCTGGTAACTATGGCTACACCTTC. It specifies CASSPGTGIPGNYGYTF.